The TCR beta chain described here comes from a study of blood T cells in healthy people across ages. Next came a second PCR, run for about 7 to 12 cycles, which used a sample-barcoded 5' primer along with a J-beta primer mix. Each of the cDNA molecules was tagged by a template-switch adaptor with 12 random nucleotides. MiXCR was run by TCRdb on the 5' RACE reads, yielding one entry per CDR3 protein. The data contain more than 700,000 distinct CDR3 sequences, about half of them singletons. This CDR3 region has 14 residues. CDR1 and CDR2 from the germline V gene are SGDLS and YYNGEE. Trimming took 3 bases from V and 2 from J, leaving 8 bases between them. Study-wide results and caveats: While age rose, TCR beta diversity per million T cells dropped in a roughly linear way. Comparison with aged donors showed that long-lived donors had more naive CD4+ cells and higher diversity.

In the case of this clonotype: Its antigen remains unknown.

Sequenced sample: blood. This TCR came from a man at least 80 years old in good health. The chain uses TRBV9 and TRBJ2-2, with D uncertain. In DNA, the CDR3 is TGTGCCAGCAGCGCGCAGCCCAACACCGGGGAGCTGTTTTTT. Its protein is CASSAQPNTGELFF. Together with reference TRBV9 and TRBJ2-2, the CDR3 gives the full variable domain: DSGVTQTPKHLITATGQRVTLRCSPRSGDLSVYWYQQSLDQGLQFLIQYYNGEERAKGNILERFSAQQFPDLHSELNLSSLELGDSALYFCASSAQPNTGELFFGEGSRLTVL.